The rows below give T cell receptor beta chains drawn from one sample of a study of shared clonotypes between healthy human individuals. This table comes from immunoSEQ multiplex PCR, and its TCRdb copy is limited to in-frame clones, with some not included. The sample has a few million clones; around 94% are singletons. Sequenced sample: naive CD4+ T cells sorted from blood. The receptors originated from a man aged 18 to 35 in good health. Both conserved end residues are part of each CDR3. D genes are given only for firm matches. For some rows the clone size is stated as once, few or many, or as a class when expanded; others skip it.

CDR3 length	clone size	V gene	J gene	D gene	CDR3 DNA	CDR3 protein
15	-	TRBV18	TRBJ1-2	-	TGTGCCAGCTCACCACCGAACAAGCCAAGGAATGGCTACACCTTC	CASSPPNKPRNGYTF
16	-	TRBV5-1	TRBJ2-1	TRBD2	TGCGCCAGCAGCTTGGCCCTAGCGGAGGGGTACAATGAGCAGTTCTTC	CASSLALAEGYNEQFF
13	-	TRBV27	TRBJ1-2	-	TGTGCCAGCAGTCCGATGGGGGGCGGTGGCTACACCTTC	CASSPMGGGGYTF
14	-	TRBV5-6	TRBJ1-3	-	TGTGCCAGCAGCTTGCCCTTCCCGGGAAACACCATATATTTT	CASSLPFPGNTIYF
18	-	TRBV19	TRBJ2-3	TRBD1	TGTGCCAGTAGTATAGATGGGGCAGGGGGCGACCCCACAGATACGCAGTATTTT	CASSIDGAGGDPTDTQYF
15	-	TRBV4-1	TRBJ2-7	-	TGCGCCAGCAGCCAGAATAGCCCTAGCTCCTACGAGCAGTACTTC	CASSQNSPSSYEQYF
12	-	TRBV6-1	TRBJ2-1	-	TGTGCCAGCAGTGGACTAAACAATGAGCAGTTCTTC	CASSGLNNEQFF
14	once	TRBV19	TRBJ2-2	-	TGTGCCAGTAGGGAGGGATGGGACACCGGGGAGCTGTTTTTT	CASREGWDTGELFF
15	-	TRBV5-1	TRBJ1-1	TRBD1	TGCGCCAGCAGCCTAGGGGACAGGTGGGACACTGAAGCTTTCTTT	CASSLGDRWDTEAFF
16	-	TRBV4-1	TRBJ2-5	-	TGCGCCAGCAGCCAAGATTTGGATGGACCATGGGAGACCCAGTACTTC	CASSQDLDGPWETQYF
15	-	TRBV18	TRBJ2-7	-	TGTGCCAGCTCGCGAGAAACGACAGCAACCTACGAGCAGTACTTC	CASSRETTATYEQYF
13	few	TRBV18	TRBJ2-5	-	TGTGCCAGCTCACCACCCACCCAAGAGACCCAGTACTTC	CASSPPTQETQYF
16	-	TRBV7-2	TRBJ2-6	TRBD1	TGTGCCAGCAGAACCATGGACAGGCCTGGGGCCAACGTCCTGACTTTC	CASRTMDRPGANVLTF
15	-	TRBV9	TRBJ1-6	-	TGTGCCAGCAGCCCCTGGGGCAGCTTGAATTCACCCCTCCACTTT	CASSPWGSLNSPLHF
12	once	TRBV18	TRBJ1-5	-	TGTGCCAGCTCACAACCAAATCAGCCCCAGCATTTT	CASSQPNQPQHF
13	-	TRBV10-1	TRBJ1-1	TRBD1	TGCGCCAGCAGCCGAGGGACAGACACTGAAGCTTTCTTT	CASSRGTDTEAFF
13	-	TRBV14	TRBJ1-1	-	TGTGCCAGCAGCCAAGAAATGAACACTGAAGCTTTCTTT	CASSQEMNTEAFF
15	-	TRBV4-1	TRBJ1-2	TRBD1	TGCGCCAGCAGCCAGAGGGGGCTGGTAGGGTATGGCTACACCTTC	CASSQRGLVGYGYTF
10	-	TRBV2	TRBJ2-7	-	TGTGCCAGCTCCTCCTACGAGCAGTACTTC	CASSSYEQYF
14	-	TRBV6-1	TRBJ2-3	-	TGTGCCAGCAGCTCTAGCGAGCGCACAGATACGCAGTATTTT	CASSSSERTDTQYF
14	-	TRBV18	TRBJ1-2	-	TGTGCCAGCCCTAGCGGGGGCGTAGCGGGTGGCTACACCTTC	CASPSGGVAGGYTF
12	-	TRBV11-3	TRBJ2-5	-	TGTGCCAGCGGGACACATGGGGAGACCCAGTACTTC	CASGTHGETQYF
17	once	TRBV5-1	TRBJ2-2	-	TGCGCCAGCAGAGGCCGGACAGACTTCGCGAACACCGGGGAGCTGTTTTTT	CASRGRTDFANTGELFF
15	once	TRBV6-6	TRBJ2-5	TRBD1	TGTGCCAGCAGTTACGCCGGACAGGGGTCCGAGACCCAGTACTTC	CASSYAGQGSETQYF
16	-	TRBV7-3	TRBJ2-1	-	TGTGCCAGCAGCTCAGGACGGACCTCCTACTACAATGAGCAGTTCTTC	CASSSGRTSYYNEQFF
14	-	TRBV5-1	TRBJ2-1	-	TGCGCCACCTCTCGGGGACTCACTGACAATGAGCAGTTCTTC	CATSRGLTDNEQFF
15	-	TRBV5-4	TRBJ2-5	TRBD2	TGTGCCAGCAGCTTGGAGTGGGGGGGTTCAGAGACCCAGTACTTC	CASSLEWGGSETQYF
14	-	TRBV18	TRBJ1-3	-	TGTGCCAGCCGGGAAGAATTGTCTGGAAACACCATATATTTT	CASREELSGNTIYF
16	-	TRBV7-2	TRBJ2-5	TRBD2	TGTGCCAGCAGCTTACTGACTAGCGGGAGTACGGAGACCCAGTACTTC	CASSLLTSGSTETQYF
18	once	TRBV5-1	TRBJ2-6	TRBD1	TGCGCCAGCAGCTCTACCGGGACAGGGTACTCTGGGGCCAACGTCCTGACTTTC	CASSSTGTGYSGANVLTF
8	-	TRBV6-1	TRBJ2-7	TRBD1	TGTGCCAGCACAGGGGGGTACTTC	CASTGGYF
13	few	TRBV7-2	TRBJ2-7	-	TGTGCCAGCAGCTTAGCGCCCGGCTACGAGCAGTACTTC	CASSLAPGYEQYF
15	-	TRBV27	TRBJ1-1	TRBD1	TGTGCCAGCAGTTCCTATGGACAGGGAAGCACTGAAGCTTTCTTT	CASSSYGQGSTEAFF